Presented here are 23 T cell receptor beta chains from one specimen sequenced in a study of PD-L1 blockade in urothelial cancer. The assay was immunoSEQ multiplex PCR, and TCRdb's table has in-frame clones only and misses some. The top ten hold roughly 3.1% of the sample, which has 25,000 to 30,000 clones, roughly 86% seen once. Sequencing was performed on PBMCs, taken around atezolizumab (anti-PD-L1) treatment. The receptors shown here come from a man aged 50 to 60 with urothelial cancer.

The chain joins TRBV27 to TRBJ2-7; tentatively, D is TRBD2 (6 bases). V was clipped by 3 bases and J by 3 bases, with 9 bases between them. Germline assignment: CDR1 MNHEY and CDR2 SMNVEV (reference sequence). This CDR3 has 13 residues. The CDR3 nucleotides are TGTGCCAGCAGTTTGGGACTTAGCTACGAGCAGTACTTC. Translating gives CASSLGLSYEQYF.

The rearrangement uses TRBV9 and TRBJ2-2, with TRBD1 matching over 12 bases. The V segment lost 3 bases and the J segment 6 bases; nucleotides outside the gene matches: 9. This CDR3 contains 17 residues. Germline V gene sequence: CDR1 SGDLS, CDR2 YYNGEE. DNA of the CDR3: TGTGCCAGCAGCGAGACGCCGGGACAGGGGGCCTCCGGGGAGCTGTTTTTT. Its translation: CASSETPGQGASGELFF. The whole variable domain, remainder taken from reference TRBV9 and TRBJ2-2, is DSGVTQTPKHLITATGQRVTLRCSPRSGDLSVYWYQQSLDQGLQFLIQYYNGEERAKGNILERFSAQQFPDLHSELNLSSLELGDSALYFCASSETPGQGASGELFFGEGSRLTVL.

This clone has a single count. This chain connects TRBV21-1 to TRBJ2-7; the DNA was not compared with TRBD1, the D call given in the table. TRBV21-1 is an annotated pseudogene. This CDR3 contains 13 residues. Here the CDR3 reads CASSKWHLYEQYF. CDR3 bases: TGTGCCAGCAGCAAGTGGCACCTCTACGAGCAGTACTTC.

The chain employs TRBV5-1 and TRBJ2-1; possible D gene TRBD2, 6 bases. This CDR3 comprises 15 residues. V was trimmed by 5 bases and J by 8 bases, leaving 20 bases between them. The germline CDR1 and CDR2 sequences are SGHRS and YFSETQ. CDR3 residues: CASRRTGDSSHEQFF. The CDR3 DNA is TGCGCCAGCAGGAGGACGGGGGACTCGAGTCATGAGCAGTTCTTC.

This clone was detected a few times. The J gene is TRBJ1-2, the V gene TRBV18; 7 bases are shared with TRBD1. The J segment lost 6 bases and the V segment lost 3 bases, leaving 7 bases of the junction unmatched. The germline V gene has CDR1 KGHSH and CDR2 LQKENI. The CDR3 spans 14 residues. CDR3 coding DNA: TGTGCCAGCTCACCTGAGGGGGCGCGGAATGGCTACACCTTC. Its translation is CASSPEGARNGYTF.

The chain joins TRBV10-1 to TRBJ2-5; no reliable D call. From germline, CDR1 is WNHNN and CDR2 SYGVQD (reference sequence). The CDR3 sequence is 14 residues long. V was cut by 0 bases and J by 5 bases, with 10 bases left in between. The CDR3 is CASSESKSRETQYF. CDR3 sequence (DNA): TGCGCCAGCAGTGAGTCGAAAAGCAGGGAGACCCAGTACTTC.

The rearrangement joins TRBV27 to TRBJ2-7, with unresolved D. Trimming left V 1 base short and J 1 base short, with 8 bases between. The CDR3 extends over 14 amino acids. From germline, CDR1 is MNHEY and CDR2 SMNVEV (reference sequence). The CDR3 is CASSLLTDSYEQYF. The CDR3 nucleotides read TGTGCCAGCAGTTTATTAACTGATTCCTACGAGCAGTACTTC.

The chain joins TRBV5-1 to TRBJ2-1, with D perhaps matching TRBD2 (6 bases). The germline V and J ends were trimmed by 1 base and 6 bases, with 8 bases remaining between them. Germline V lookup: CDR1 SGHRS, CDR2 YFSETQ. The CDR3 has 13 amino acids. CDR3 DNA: TGCGCCAGCAGCTTGATCGGGGGCAATGAGCAGTTCTTC. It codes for CASSLIGGNEQFF.

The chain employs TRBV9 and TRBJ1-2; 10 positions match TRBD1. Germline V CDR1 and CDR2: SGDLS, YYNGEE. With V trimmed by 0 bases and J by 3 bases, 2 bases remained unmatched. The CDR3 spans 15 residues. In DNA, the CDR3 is TGTGCCAGCAGCGTAGAGGGACAGGGGTACTATGGCTACACCTTC. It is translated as CASSVEGQGYYGYTF.

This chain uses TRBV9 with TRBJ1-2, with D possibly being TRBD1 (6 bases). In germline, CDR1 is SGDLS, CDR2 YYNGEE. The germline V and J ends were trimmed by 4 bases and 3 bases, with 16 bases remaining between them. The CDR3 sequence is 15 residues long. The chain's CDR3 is CASSSHPEGDYGYTF. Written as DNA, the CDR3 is TGTGCCAGCAGCTCTCACCCCGAGGGGGACTATGGCTACACCTTC.

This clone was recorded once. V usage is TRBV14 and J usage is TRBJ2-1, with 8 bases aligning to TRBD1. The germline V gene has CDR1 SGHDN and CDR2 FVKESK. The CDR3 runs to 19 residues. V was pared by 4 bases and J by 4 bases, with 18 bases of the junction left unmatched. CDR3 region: CASSLNQGAIISFYNEQFF. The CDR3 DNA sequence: TGTGCCAGCAGCCTTAATCAGGGGGCCATTATAAGTTTTTACAATGAGCAGTTCTTC.

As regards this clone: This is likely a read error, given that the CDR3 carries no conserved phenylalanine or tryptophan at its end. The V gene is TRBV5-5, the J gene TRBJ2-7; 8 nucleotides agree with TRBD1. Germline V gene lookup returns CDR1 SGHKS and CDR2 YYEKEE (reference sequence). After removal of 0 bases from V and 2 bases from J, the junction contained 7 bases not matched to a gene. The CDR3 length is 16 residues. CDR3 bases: TGTGCCAGCAGCTTGGGCCCCGGGACAGGCACCTACGAGCAGTACCTC. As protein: CASSLGPGTGTYEQYL.

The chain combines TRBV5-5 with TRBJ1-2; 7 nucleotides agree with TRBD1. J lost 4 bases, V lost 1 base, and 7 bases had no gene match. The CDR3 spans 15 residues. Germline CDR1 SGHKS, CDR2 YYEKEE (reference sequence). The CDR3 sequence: CASSLTGAPLYGYTF. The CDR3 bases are TGTGCCAGCAGCTTGACAGGGGCCCCTCTCTATGGCTACACCTTC.

The CDR3 reads CASSERGEKLFF. Written as DNA, the CDR3 is TGTGCCAGCAGTGAACGCGGTGAAAAACTGTTTTTT. The rearrangement joins TRBV6-1 to TRBJ1-4; D is undetermined. The CDR3 sequence is 12 residues long. From germline, CDR1 is MNHNS and CDR2 SASEGT. V shed 2 bases and J shed 7 bases, with 5 bases lying between them.

In nucleotides, the CDR3 is TGTGCCAGCTCACTTTTCAGCACTGAAGCTTTCTTT. Its translation: CASSLFSTEAFF. The chain joins TRBV18 to TRBJ1-1; D not certain. Trimming left V 4 bases short and J 4 bases short, with 7 bases between. Germline lookup yields CDR1 KGHSH and CDR2 LQKENI. The CDR3 is made up of 12 amino acids.

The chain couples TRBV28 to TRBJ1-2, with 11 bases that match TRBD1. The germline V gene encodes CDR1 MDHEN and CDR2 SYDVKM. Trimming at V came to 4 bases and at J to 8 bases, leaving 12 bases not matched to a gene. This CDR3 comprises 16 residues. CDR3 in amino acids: CASSSAVGTGGMGYTF. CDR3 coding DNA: TGTGCCAGCAGTTCAGCTGTTGGGACAGGGGGTATGGGCTACACCTTC.

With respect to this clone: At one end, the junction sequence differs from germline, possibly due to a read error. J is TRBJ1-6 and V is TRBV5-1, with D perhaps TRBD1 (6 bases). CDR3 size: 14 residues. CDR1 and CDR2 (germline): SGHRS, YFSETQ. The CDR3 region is CASSFAQGFSPLHF. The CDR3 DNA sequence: TGTGCCAGCAGCTTTGCACAGGGCTTTTCACCCCTCCACTTT.

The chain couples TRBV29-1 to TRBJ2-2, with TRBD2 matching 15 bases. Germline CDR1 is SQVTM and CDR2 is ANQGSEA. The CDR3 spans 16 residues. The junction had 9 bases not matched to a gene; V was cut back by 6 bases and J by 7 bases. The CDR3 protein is CSVPGLAGGRSGELFF. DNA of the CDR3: TGCAGCGTACCCGGACTAGCGGGAGGGCGAAGCGGGGAGCTGTTTTTT.

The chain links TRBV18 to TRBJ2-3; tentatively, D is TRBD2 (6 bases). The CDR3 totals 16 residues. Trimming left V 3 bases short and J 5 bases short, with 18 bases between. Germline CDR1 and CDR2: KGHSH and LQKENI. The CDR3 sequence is CASSPLGEAGRDTQYF. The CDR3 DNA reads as TGTGCCAGCTCACCCCTTGGCGAGGCCGGGAGAGATACGCAGTATTTT.

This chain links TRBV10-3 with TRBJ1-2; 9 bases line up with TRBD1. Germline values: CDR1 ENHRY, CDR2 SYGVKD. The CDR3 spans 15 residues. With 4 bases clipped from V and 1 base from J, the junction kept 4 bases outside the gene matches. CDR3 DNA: TGTGCCATCAGTGGGGACAGGGTACTTAACTATGGCTACACCTTC. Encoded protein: CAISGDRVLNYGYTF.

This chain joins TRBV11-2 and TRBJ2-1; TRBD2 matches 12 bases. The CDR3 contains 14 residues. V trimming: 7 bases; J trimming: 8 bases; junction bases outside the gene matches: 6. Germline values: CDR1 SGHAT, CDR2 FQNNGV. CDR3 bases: TGTGCCAGCACACCGGGACTAGCGGGCTATGAGCAGTTCTTC. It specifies CASTPGLAGYEQFF.

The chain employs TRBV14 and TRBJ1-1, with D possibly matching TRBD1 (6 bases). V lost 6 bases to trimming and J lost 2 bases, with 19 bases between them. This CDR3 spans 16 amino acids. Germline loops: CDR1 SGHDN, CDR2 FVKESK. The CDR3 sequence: CASSHLRTAINTEAFF. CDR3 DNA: TGTGCCAGCAGTCACCTTAGGACAGCAATAAACACTGAAGCTTTCTTT.

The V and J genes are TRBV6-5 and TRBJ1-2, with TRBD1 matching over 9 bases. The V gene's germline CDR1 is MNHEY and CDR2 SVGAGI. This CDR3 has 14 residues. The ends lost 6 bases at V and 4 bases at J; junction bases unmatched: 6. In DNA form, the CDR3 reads TGTGCCAGCAGGCAGGGACAGGGTCTCTATGGCTACACCTTC. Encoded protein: CASRQGQGLYGYTF.